These T cell receptor beta chains were read from a single sample in a study of blood T cell repertoires in COVID-19. This table comes from immunoSEQ multiplex PCR, and its TCRdb copy is limited to in-frame clones, with some not included. The table includes about 480,000 clones, 70% to 90% detected once. Sequencing was done on a sample of peripheral blood. These receptors were obtained from a woman between 50 and 59 years old with COVID-19, enrolled during active disease. Each CDR3 is given with its conserved first and last residue. Fields, in order: V gene, J gene, CDR3 protein.

v_call: TRBV3-1/TRBV3-2
j_call: TRBJ2-1
cdr3_aa: CASSGLAGLDYNEQFF

v_call: TRBV4-2
j_call: TRBJ1-2
cdr3_aa: CASSPQGEDYGYTF

v_call: TRBV7-8
j_call: TRBJ2-1
cdr3_aa: CASSAQPRVNEQFF

v_call: TRBV27
j_call: TRBJ1-1
cdr3_aa: CASSPAPRTGGEAFF

v_call: TRBV18
j_call: TRBJ2-6
cdr3_aa: CASSSTGAGANVLTF

v_call: TRBV5-6
j_call: TRBJ2-7
cdr3_aa: CASSKGQGLYEQYF

v_call: TRBV29-1
j_call: TRBJ2-1
cdr3_aa: CSVGTSGFSNEQFF

v_call: TRBV5-4
j_call: TRBJ1-3
cdr3_aa: CASSVGGQGLGNTIYF

v_call: TRBV24-1
j_call: TRBJ2-1
cdr3_aa: CATSDPALAGGDEQFF

v_call: TRBV5-8
j_call: TRBJ1-4
cdr3_aa: CASSLQGDGEKLFF

v_call: TRBV24-1
j_call: TRBJ2-5
cdr3_aa: CATSDRWGLEETQYF

v_call: TRBV6-5
j_call: TRBJ1-6
cdr3_aa: CASSYSAGGGSPLHF

v_call: TRBV6-2/TRBV6-3
j_call: TRBJ2-1
cdr3_aa: CASSSQLAGGSYNEQFF

v_call: TRBV7-9
j_call: TRBJ2-2
cdr3_aa: CASSFPRVAWNTGELFF

v_call: TRBV6-6
j_call: TRBJ1-2
cdr3_aa: CASNQQGLDYGYTF

v_call: TRBV5-1
j_call: TRBJ1-4
cdr3_aa: CASGRGQDFEKLFF

v_call: TRBV24-1
j_call: TRBJ1-2
cdr3_aa: CATSDIPGQGGYTF

v_call: TRBV6-5
j_call: TRBJ2-1
cdr3_aa: CASRAQGVLYNEQFF

v_call: TRBV5-1
j_call: TRBJ1-1
cdr3_aa: CASSVDGNTEAFF

v_call: TRBV7-3
j_call: TRBJ2-1
cdr3_aa: CASSHGRGDLNEQFF

v_call: TRBV11-2
j_call: TRBJ1-2
cdr3_aa: CASSLGAGGLGYGYTF

v_call: TRBV7-9
j_call: TRBJ1-1
cdr3_aa: CASSLQSAEAFF

v_call: TRBV7-9
j_call: TRBJ2-3
cdr3_aa: CASSLTLYGGTDTQYF

v_call: TRBV7-2
j_call: TRBJ1-2
cdr3_aa: CASSLNRADGYTF

v_call: TRBV4-2
j_call: TRBJ2-7
cdr3_aa: CASSQELGASYEQYF

v_call: TRBV9
j_call: TRBJ2-2
cdr3_aa: CASSVGGGITGELFF

v_call: TRBV30
j_call: TRBJ1-6
cdr3_aa: CAWSPTGSTLHF

v_call: TRBV7-2
j_call: TRBJ2-3
cdr3_aa: CASSLIVADTQYF

v_call: TRBV2
j_call: TRBJ1-1
cdr3_aa: CASSARNWLGRLNTEAFF

v_call: TRBV28
j_call: TRBJ2-7
cdr3_aa: CASSQERPSSYEQYF

v_call: TRBV12-1
j_call: TRBJ1-1
cdr3_aa: CASSFIKEWGVRGLNTEAFF

v_call: TRBV28
j_call: TRBJ1-3
cdr3_aa: CASSFHQGLAGNTIYF

v_call: TRBV29-1
j_call: TRBJ1-1
cdr3_aa: CSVSVRANTEAFF

v_call: TRBV30
j_call: TRBJ1-1
cdr3_aa: CAWSWTVGSAEAFF

v_call: TRBV7-7
j_call: TRBJ1-5
cdr3_aa: CASSPGENQPQHF

v_call: TRBV5-1
j_call: TRBJ1-2
cdr3_aa: CASSLATTGDGYTF

v_call: TRBV29-1
j_call: TRBJ2-3
cdr3_aa: CSVEGLTSGGTDTQYF

v_call: TRBV30
j_call: TRBJ1-1
cdr3_aa: CAWSVARGEAFF

v_call: TRBV19
j_call: TRBJ1-1
cdr3_aa: CASRPTGRFVNTEAFF

v_call: TRBV11-2
j_call: TRBJ1-5
cdr3_aa: CASSLLSNQPQHF

v_call: TRBV19
j_call: TRBJ1-6
cdr3_aa: CATSVQDSSYNSPLHF

v_call: TRBV7-9
j_call: TRBJ2-5
cdr3_aa: CASSLATGAAETQYF

v_call: TRBV2
j_call: TRBJ2-2
cdr3_aa: CASRETSGGAGGELFF

v_call: TRBV10-1
j_call: TRBJ2-3
cdr3_aa: CASSESITSGGADTQYF

v_call: TRBV11-2
j_call: TRBJ2-5
cdr3_aa: CASSLGDITGETQYF

v_call: TRBV19
j_call: TRBJ2-5
cdr3_aa: CASSSTTTSGPQETQYF

v_call: TRBV5-1
j_call: TRBJ1-2
cdr3_aa: CASSLAGTGGNYGYTF